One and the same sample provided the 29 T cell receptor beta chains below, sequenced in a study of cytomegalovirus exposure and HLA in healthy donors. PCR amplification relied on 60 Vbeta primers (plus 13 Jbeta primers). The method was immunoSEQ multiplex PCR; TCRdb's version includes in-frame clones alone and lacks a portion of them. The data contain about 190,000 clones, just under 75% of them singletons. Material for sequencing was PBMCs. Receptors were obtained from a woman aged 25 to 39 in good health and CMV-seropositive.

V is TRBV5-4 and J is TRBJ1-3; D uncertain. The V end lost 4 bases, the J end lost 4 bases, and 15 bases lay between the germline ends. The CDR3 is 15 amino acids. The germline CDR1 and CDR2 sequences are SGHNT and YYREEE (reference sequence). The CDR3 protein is CASSSSDPGGNTIYF. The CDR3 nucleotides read TGTGCCAGCAGCAGCTCGGACCCGGGAGGAAACACCATATATTTT.

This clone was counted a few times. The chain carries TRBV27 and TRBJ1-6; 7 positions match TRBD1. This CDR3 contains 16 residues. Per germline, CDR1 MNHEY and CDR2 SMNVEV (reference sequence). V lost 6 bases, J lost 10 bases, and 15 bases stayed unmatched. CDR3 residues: CASSVRQTPRGSPLHF. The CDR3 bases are TGTGCCAGCAGCGTTAGACAGACGCCCAGGGGGTCACCCCTCCACTTT.

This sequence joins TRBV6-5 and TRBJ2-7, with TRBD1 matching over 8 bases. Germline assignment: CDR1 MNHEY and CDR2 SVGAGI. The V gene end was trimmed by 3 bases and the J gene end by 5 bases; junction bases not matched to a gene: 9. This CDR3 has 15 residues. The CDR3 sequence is CASSYWEQGEDEQYF. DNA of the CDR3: TGTGCCAGCAGTTATTGGGAACAGGGGGAGGACGAGCAGTACTTC.

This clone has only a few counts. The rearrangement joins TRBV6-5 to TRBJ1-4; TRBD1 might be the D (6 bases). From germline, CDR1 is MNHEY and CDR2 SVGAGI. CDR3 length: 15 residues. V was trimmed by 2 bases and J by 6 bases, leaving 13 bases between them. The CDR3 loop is CASSYLTGFDEKLFF. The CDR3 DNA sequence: TGTGCCAGCAGTTACCTCACAGGGTTTGATGAAAAACTGTTTTTT.

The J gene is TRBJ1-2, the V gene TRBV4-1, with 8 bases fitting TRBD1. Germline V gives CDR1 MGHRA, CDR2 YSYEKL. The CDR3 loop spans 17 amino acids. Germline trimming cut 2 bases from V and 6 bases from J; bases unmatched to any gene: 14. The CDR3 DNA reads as TGCGCCAGCAGCCAACCCCCACGCGACAGGGGTAAGAATGGCTACACCTTC. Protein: CASSQPPRDRGKNGYTF.

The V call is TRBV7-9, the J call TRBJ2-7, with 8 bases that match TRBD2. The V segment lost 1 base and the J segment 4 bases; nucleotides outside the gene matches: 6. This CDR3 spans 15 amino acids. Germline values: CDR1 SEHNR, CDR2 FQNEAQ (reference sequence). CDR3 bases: TGTGCCAGCAGCTTAGATGATCGGGGGGGTTACGAGCAGTACTTC. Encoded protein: CASSLDDRGGYEQYF.

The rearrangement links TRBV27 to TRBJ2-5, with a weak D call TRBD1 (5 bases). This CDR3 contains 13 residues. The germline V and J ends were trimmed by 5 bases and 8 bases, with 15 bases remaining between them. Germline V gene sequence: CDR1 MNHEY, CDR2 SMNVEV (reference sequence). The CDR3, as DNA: TGTGCCAGCAGTGCGACACCCACAGGTACCCAGTACTTC. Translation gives CASSATPTGTQYF.

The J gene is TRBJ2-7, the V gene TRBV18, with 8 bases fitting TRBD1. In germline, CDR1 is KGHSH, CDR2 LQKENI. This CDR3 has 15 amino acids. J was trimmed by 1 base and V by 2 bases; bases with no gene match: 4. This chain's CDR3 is CASSPNRGTSYEQYF. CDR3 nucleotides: TGTGCCAGCTCACCAAACAGGGGGACTTCCTACGAGCAGTACTTC.

CDR3 sequence (DNA): TGTGCCAGCAGCCTCCGAGGGAAGAACACTGAAGCTTTCTTT. Protein product: CASSLRGKNTEAFF. The chain recombines TRBV5-8 with TRBJ1-1; D call uncertain. CDR1 is SGHTS, CDR2 YDEGEE, per germline. V gave up 4 bases and J gave up 1 base, with 11 bases separating them. The CDR3 loop spans 14 amino acids.

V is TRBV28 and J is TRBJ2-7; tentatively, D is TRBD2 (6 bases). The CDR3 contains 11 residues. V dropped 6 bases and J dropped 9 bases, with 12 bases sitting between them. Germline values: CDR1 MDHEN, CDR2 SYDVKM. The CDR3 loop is CASRGGGTQYF. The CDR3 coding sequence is TGTGCCAGCAGGGGGGGAGGCACGCAGTACTTC.

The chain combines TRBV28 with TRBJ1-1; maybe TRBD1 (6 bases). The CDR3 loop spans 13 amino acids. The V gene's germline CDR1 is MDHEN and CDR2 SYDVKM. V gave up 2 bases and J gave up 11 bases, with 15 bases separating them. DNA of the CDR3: TGTGCCAGCAGTTTAGGGAGTCAGGGGTCGGCTTTCTTT. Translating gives CASSLGSQGSAFF.

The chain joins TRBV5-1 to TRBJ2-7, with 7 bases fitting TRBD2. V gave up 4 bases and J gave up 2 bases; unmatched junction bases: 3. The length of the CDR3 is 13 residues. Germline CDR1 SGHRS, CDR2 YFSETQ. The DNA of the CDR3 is TGCGCCAGCAGCCCGGGGACTACCTACGAGCAGTACTTC. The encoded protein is CASSPGTTYEQYF.

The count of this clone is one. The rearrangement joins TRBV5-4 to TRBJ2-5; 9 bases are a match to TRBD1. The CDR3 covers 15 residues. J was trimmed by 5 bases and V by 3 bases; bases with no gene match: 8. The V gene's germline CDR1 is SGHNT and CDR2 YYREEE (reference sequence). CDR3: CASSWWGTGPETQYF. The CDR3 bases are TGTGCCAGCAGCTGGTGGGGGACAGGGCCGGAGACCCAGTACTTC. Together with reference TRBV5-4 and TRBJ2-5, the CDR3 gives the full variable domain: ETGVTQSPTHLIKTRGQQVTLRCSSQSGHNTVSWYQQALGQGPQFIFQYYREEENGRGNFPPRFSGLQFPNYSSELNVNALELDDSALYLCASSWWGTGPETQYFGPGTRLLVL.

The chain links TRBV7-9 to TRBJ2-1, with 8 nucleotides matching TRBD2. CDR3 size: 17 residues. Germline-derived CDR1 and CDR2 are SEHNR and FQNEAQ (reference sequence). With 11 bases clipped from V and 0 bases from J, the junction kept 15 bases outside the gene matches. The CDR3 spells CAGEAERESSSYNEQFF. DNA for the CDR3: TGTGCCGGAGAGGCGGAGCGGGAGTCGAGCTCCTACAATGAGCAGTTCTTC.

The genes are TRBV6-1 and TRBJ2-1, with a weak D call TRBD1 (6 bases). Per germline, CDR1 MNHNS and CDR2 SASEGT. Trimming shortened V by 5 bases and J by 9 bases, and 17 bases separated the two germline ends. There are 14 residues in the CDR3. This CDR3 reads CASSSYRAISEQFF. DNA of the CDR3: TGTGCCAGCAGTTCATACAGGGCGATCAGTGAGCAGTTCTTC.

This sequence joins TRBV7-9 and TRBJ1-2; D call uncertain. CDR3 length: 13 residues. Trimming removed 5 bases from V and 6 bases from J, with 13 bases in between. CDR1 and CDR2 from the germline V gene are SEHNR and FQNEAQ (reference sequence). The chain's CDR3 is CASSPPLSDGYTF. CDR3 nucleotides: TGTGCCAGCAGCCCGCCTCTTTCAGATGGCTACACCTTC.

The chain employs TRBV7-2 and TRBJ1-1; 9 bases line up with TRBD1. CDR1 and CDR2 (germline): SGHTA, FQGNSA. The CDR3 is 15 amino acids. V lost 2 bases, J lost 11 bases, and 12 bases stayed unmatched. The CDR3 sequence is CASSLSTGGKGEAFF. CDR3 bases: TGTGCCAGCAGCTTATCGACAGGGGGTAAGGGGGAGGCTTTCTTT.

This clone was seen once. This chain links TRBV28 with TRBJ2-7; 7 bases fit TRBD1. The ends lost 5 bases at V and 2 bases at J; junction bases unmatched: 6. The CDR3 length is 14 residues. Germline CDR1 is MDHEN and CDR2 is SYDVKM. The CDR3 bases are TGTGCCAGCAGTCTCCCGGGACAGCCCTACGAGCAGTACTTC. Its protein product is CASSLPGQPYEQYF.

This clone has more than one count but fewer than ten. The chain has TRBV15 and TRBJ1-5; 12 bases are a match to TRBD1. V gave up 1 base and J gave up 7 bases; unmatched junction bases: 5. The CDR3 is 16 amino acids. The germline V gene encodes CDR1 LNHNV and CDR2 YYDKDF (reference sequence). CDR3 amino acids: CATSRAGQGARQPQHF. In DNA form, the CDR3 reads TGTGCCACCAGCAGAGCGGGACAGGGGGCGAGGCAGCCCCAGCATTTT.

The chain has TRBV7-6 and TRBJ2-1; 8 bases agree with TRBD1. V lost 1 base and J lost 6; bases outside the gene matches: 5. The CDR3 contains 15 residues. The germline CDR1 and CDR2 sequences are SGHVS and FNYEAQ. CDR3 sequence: CASSLGGTGGNEQFF. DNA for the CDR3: TGTGCCAGCAGCTTAGGGGGTACAGGGGGCAATGAGCAGTTCTTC.

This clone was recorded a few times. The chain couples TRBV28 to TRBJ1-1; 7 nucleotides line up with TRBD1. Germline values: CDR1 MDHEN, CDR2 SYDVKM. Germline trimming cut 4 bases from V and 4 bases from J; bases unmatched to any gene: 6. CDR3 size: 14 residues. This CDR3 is CASSSPTGATEAFF. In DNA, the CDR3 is TGTGCCAGCAGTTCCCCAACAGGGGCCACTGAAGCTTTCTTT.

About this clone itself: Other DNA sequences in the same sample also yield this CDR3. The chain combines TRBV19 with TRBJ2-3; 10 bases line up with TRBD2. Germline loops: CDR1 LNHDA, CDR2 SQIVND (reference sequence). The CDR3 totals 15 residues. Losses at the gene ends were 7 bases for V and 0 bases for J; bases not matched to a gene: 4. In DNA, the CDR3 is TGTGCCAGTACAGTGACTAGCGGGAGCACAGATACGCAGTATTTT. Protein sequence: CASTVTSGSTDTQYF.

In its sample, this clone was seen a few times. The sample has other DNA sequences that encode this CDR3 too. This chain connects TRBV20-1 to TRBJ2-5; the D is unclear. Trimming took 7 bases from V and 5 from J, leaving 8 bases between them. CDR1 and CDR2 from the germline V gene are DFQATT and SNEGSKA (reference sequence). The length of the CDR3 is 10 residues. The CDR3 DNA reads TGCAGTGTACGGCGGGAGACCCAGTACTTC. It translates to CSVRRETQYF.

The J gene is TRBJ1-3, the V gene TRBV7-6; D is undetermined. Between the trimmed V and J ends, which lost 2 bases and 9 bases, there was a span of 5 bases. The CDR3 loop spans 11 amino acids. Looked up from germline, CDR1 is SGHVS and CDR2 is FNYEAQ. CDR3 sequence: CASSLSGTIYF. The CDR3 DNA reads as TGTGCCAGCAGCTTATCCGGCACCATATATTTT.

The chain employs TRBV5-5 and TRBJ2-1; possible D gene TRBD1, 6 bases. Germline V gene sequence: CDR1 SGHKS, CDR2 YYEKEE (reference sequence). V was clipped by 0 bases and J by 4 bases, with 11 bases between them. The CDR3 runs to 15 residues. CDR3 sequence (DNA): TGTGCCAGCAGCTTGGACTTGGGGGCATACAATGAGCAGTTCTTC. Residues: CASSLDLGAYNEQFF.

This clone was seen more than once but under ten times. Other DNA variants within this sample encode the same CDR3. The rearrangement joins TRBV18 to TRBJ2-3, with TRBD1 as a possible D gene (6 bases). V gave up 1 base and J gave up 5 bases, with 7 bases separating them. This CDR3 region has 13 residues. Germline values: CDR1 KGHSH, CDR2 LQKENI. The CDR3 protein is CASSPQGGDTQYF. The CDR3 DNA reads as TGTGCCAGCTCACCACAAGGGGGAGATACGCAGTATTTT.

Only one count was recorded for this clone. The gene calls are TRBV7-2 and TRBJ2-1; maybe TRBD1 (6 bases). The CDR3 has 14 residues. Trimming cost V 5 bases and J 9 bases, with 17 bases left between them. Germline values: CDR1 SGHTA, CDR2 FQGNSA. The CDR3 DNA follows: TGTGCCAGCAGCCCCCCCAAGGGGGTCGGTGAGCAGTTCTTC. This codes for CASSPPKGVGEQFF.

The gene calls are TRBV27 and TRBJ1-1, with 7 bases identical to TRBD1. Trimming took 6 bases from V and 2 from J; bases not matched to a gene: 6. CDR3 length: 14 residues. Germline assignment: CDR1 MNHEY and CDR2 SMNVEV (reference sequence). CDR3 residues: CASSYQGVNTEAFF. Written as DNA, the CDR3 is TGTGCCAGCAGCTACCAGGGGGTTAACACTGAAGCTTTCTTT.

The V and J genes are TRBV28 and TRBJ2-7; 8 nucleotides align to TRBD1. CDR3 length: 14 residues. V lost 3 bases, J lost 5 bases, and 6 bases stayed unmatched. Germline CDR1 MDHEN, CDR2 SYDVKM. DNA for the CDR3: TGTGCCAGCAGTTTCCGGGACAGGACCGACGAGCAGTACTTC. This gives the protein CASSFRDRTDEQYF.